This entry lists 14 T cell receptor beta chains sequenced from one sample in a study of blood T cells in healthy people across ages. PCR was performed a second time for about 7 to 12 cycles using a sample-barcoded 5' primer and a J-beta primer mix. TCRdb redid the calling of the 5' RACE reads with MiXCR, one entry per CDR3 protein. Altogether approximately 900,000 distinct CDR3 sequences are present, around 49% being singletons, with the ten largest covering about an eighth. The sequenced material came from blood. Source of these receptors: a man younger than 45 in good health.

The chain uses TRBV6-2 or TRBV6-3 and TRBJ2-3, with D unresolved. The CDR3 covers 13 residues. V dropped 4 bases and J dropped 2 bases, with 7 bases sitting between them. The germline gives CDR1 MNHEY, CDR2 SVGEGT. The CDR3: CASSFGHTDTQYF. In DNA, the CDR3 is TGTGCCAGCAGTTTTGGTCACACAGATACGCAGTATTTT.

The DNA for the CDR3 is TGTGCCAGCAGGCCGGGGTTCATGAACACTGAAGCTTTCTTT. Its protein is CASRPGFMNTEAFF. The gene calls are TRBV6-5 and TRBJ1-1, with D unresolved. The CDR3 extends over 14 amino acids. Germline-derived CDR1 and CDR2 are MNHEY and SVGAGI. V dropped 6 bases and J dropped 0 bases, with 11 bases sitting between them.

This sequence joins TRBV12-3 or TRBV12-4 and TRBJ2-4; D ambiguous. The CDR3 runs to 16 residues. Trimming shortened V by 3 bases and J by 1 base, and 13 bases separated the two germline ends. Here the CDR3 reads CASSFWPSGAKNIQYF. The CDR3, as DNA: TGTGCCAGCAGTTTTTGGCCGAGTGGGGCCAAAAACATTCAGTACTTC.

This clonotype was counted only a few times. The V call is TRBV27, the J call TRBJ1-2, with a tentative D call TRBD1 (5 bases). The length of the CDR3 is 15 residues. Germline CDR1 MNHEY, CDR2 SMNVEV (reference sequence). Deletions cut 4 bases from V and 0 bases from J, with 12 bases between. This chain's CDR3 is CASSYRGAPNYGYTF. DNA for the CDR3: TGTGCCAGCAGTTATCGAGGGGCCCCTAACTATGGCTACACCTTC.

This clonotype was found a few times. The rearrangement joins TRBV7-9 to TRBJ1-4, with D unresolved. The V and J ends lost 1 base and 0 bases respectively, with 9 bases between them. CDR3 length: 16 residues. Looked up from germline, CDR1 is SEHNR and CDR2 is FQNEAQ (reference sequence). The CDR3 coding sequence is TGTGCCAGCAGCTTAGGGTCATTAACAACTAATGAAAAACTGTTTTTT. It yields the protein CASSLGSLTTNEKLFF.

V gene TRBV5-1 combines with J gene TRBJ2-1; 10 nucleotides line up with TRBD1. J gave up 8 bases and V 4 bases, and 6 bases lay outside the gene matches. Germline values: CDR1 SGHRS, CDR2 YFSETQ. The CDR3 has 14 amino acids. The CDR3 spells CASSAGQGFDEQFF. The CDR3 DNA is TGCGCCAGCAGCGCGGGACAGGGGTTCGATGAGCAGTTCTTC.

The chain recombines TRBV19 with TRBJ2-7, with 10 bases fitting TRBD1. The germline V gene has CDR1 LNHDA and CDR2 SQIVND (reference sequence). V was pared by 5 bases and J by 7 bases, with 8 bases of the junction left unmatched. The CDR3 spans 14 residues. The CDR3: CASSPGTGAKEQYF. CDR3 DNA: TGTGCCAGTAGTCCCGGGACAGGGGCCAAAGAGCAGTACTTC.

The CDR3 protein is CASTLTGNTEAFF. In DNA form, the CDR3 reads TGTGCCAGCACCTTGACAGGGAACACTGAAGCTTTCTTT. V is TRBV6-9 and J is TRBJ1-1; weak D call: TRBD1 (6 bases). Per germline, CDR1 MNHGY and CDR2 SVAAGI. V lost 7 bases and J lost 1, with 10 bases in between. CDR3 size: 13 residues.

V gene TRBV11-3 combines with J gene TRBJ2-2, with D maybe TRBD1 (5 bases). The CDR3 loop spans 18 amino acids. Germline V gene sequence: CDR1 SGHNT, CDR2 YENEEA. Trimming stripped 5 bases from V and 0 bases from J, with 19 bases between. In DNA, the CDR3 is TGTGCCAGCAGCCCCGAACACGGACATTTCGCGAACACCGGGGAGCTGTTTTTT. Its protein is CASSPEHGHFANTGELFF.

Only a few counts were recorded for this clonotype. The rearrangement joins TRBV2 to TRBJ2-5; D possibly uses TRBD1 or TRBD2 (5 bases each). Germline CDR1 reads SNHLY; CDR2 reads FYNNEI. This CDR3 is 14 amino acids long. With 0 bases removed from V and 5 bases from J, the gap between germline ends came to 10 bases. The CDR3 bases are TGTGCCAGCAGTGAAGCGGGGACGGGGGAGACCCAGTACTTC. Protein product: CASSEAGTGETQYF.

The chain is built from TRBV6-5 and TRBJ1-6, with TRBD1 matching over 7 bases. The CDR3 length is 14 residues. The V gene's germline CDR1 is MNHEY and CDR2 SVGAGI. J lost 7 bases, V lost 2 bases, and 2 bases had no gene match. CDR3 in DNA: TGTGCCAGCAGTTACCAGGGGGAAAATTCACCCCTCCACTTT. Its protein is CASSYQGENSPLHF.

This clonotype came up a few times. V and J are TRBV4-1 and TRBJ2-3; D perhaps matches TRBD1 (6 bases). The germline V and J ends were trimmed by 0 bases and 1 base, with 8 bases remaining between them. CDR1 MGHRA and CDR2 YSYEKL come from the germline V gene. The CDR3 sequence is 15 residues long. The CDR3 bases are TGCGCCAGCAGCCAAGAGAGACAGGGCACAGATACGCAGTATTTT. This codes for CASSQERQGTDTQYF.

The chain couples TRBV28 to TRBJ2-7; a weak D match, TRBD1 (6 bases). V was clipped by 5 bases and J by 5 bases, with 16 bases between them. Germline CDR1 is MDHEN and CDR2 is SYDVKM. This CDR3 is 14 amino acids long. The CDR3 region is CASSGQSRTDEQYF. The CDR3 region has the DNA TGTGCCAGCAGTGGACAGTCGCGTACCGACGAGCAGTACTTC.

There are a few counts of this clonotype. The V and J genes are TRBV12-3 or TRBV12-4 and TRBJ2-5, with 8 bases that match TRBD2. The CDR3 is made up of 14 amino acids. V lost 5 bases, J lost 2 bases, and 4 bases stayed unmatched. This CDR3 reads CASSRSGAQETQYF. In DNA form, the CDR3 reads TGTGCCAGCAGTCGTAGCGGGGCGCAAGAGACCCAGTACTTC.